The following is a T cell receptor (beta chain) sequence with its context. This clone was picked up a small number of times. Its specific antigen is unknown. Base qualities are not recorded, but no much larger clone differs from it by a single base. These data come from a study of blood T cell repertoires in COVID-19 (dated by TCRdb to about 2020). About the study as a whole: Collaborator samples came from the United States, Italy and Spain and covered acute and convalescent phases of COVID-19. The repertoires were made available in a free public database intended to serve as a resource for research on the immune response to SARS-CoV-2. Deeply sampled blood TCRbeta repertoires from subjects exposed to, actively infected with, or recovered from COVID-19 were included in the dataset. The samples were drawn from the first 160 participants of the ongoing ImmuneRACE study and from some 1,300 subjects provided by 6 global collaborators. Sample metadata almost always included a de-identified subject ID, COVID-19 status, age in years and sex. Where available, HLA class I and class II types were obtained from metadata supplied by the sample provider rather than from assay-based typing. The prospective study material was composed of cDNA or gDNA derived from T cells, B-cell-depleted T cells, or PBMCs. Results the study describes overall, beyond this receptor: The quantity of clinical and demographic metadata differed by source and by participant and was supplied without curation.

At one collaborating source in Seattle, patients were enrolled during active infection and were followed longitudinally through the course of disease. Each collaborating institution followed its own protocols to collect whole blood in K2EDTA tubes. For TCRbeta analysis, collaborators shipped samples as frozen whole blood, isolated PBMCs, or DNA extracted from either of those sample types. CDR1 and CDR2, looked up from the germline V gene, are ENHRY and SYGVKD. The CDR3 covers 11 residues, taking in both the cysteine and the phenylalanine. Only CDR3 DNA remains: 33 bases, in frame from the first base. Trimming at the junction amounts to 8 bases on V and 4 bases on J, and the germline ends lie 6 bases apart. The immunoSEQ Assay, a bias-controlled multiplex PCR, was used to amplify TCRbeta CDR3 regions from genomic DNA. The authors' analysis ran thus. The number of nucleated cells in each sample was estimated by amplification of reference gene primers within the assay. To quantify the absolute abundance of each unique TCRbeta CDR3 rearrangement, sequence reads were collapsed and filtered. Productive Simpson clonality was computed per sample as the square root of Simpson's diversity index over productive rearrangements. TCRdb carries this immuneACCESS record with in-frame sequences only. Its versions omit some clonotypes, under half of them owing to an unresolved V gene in the studies checked, with the rest unexplained. V, J and clone size are taken as reported in that table, and D and trimming were inferred from the DNA itself. The sample profile shows around 100,000 clones; roughly 87% of them were found once. 5.2% of the sample goes to the ten largest clones.

Sequencing input: peripheral blood. This receptor was obtained from a woman aged 50 to 65 with COVID-19, enrolled during active disease. Recombination joined TRBV10-3 with TRBJ1-3; the D gene is not confidently resolved. At the DNA level, the sequence is TGTGCCATCTCAGGAGGAAACACCATATATTTT. Its protein product is CAISGGNTIYF.